The rows below give T cell receptor beta chains drawn from one sample of a study of regulatory T cells in long-lasting Graves disease. TCRdb reanalysed the multiplex PCR reads using MiXCR and keeps one entry per CDR3 protein. Among 400,000 to 500,000 distinct CDR3 sequences listed, about a fifth were seen once. The starting material was peripheral blood mononuclear cells (PBMCs), obtained when the disease was refractory, from a patient treated with antithyroid drugs. These receptors all stem from a female donor with Graves disease. Each CDR3 is given with its conserved first and last residue. D genes are given only for firm matches. Size tells how often a clone was seen (once, few, many) or the class of an expanded clone, and some rows leave it out.

J: TRBJ2-5; D: -; V: TRBV3-1; size: many; CDR3: CASSQDRYDQETQYF; DNA: TGTGCCAGCAGCCAAGATCGGTACGATCAAGAGACCCAGTACTTC
J: TRBJ1-2; D: TRBD1; V: TRBV11-2; size: -; CDR3: CASSSRTGEIRYYGYTF; DNA: TGTGCCAGCAGTTCCCGGACAGGGGAAATTAGATACTATGGCTACACCTTC
J: TRBJ2-7; D: -; V: TRBV12-3/TRBV12-4; size: many; CDR3: CASRQTYPWGTYEQYF; DNA: TGTGCCAGCAGACAAACTTATCCGTGGGGGACCTACGAGCAGTACTTC
J: TRBJ2-7; D: -; V: TRBV24-1; size: -; CDR3: CATSDSSPLSPNGEQYF; DNA: TGTGCCACCAGTGATTCCTCCCCACTTTCCCCCAACGGGGAGCAGTACTTC
J: TRBJ1-1; D: TRBD1; V: TRBV5-1; size: few; CDR3: CASSLEVADRGITEAFF; DNA: TGCGCCAGCAGCTTGGAGGTCGCGGACAGGGGAATAACTGAAGCTTTCTTT
J: TRBJ2-7; D: TRBD2; V: TRBV7-2; size: -; CDR3: CASIPGRGISYEQYF; DNA: TGTGCCAGCATCCCCGGGAGGGGAATATCCTACGAGCAGTACTTC
J: TRBJ1-4; D: TRBD1; V: TRBV18; size: -; CDR3: CASSPLSGTGNEKLFF; DNA: TGTGCCAGCTCACCGTTAAGCGGGACAGGGAATGAAAAACTGTTTTTT
J: TRBJ2-7; D: TRBD1; V: TRBV7-6; size: few; CDR3: CASSPVTGTGYEQYF; DNA: TGTGCCAGCAGCCCAGTAACCGGGACAGGGTACGAGCAGTACTTC
J: TRBJ1-1; D: -; V: TRBV6-1; size: many; CDR3: CASSDEGDTEAFF; DNA: TGTGCCAGCAGTGATGAGGGGGACACTGAAGCTTTCTTT
J: TRBJ2-4; D: -; V: TRBV27; size: many; CDR3: CASSSPAANIQYF; DNA: TGTGCCAGCAGTTCCCCTGCGGCAAACATTCAGTACTTC
J: TRBJ2-5; D: -; V: TRBV6-1; size: many; CDR3: CASSPIKETQYF; DNA: TGTGCCAGCAGTCCCATAAAAGAGACCCAGTACTTC